Each of the 2 T cell receptor beta chains below was sequenced from the same sample in a study of cytomegalovirus exposure and HLA in healthy donors. PCR involved 60 Vbeta and 13 Jbeta primers. Using immunoSEQ multiplex PCR, the repertoire was profiled, and TCRdb retains in-frame clones only, with some absent. The table records about 150,000 clones, around three fifths of them present only once. Sequenced input: PBMCs. The source is a woman in her 30s in good health and CMV-seropositive.

The chain links TRBV7-2 to TRBJ2-3, with 7 bases that match TRBD2. The CDR3 runs 14 residues. Looked up from germline, CDR1 is SGHTA and CDR2 is FQGNSA. V shed 5 bases, J shed 4 bases, and the junction held 6 bases outside the gene matches. This chain's CDR3 is CASSPRLAPDTQYF. The DNA of the CDR3 is TGTGCCAGCAGCCCCCGACTAGCCCCAGATACGCAGTATTTT.

Regarding this clone: This specimen includes other DNA sequences encoding the same CDR3. J is TRBJ1-4 and V is TRBV5-1, with D perhaps TRBD1 (6 bases). There are 14 residues in the CDR3. Trimming stripped 2 bases from V and 1 base from J, with 6 bases between. Germline lookup yields CDR1 SGHRS and CDR2 YFSETQ. CDR3 sequence: CASSLQGTNEKLFF. The CDR3 DNA sequence: TGCGCCAGCAGCTTACAGGGAACTAATGAAAAACTGTTTTTT.